The following is a TCR beta chain sequence with its context. Other DNA sequences within the sample encode an identical CDR3. The study recruited exposed participants who had met a COVID-19 case within 2 weeks before entry. The sample originates from a study of blood T cell repertoires in COVID-19. The CDR3 contains 14 residues. The V gene lost 0 bases and the J gene lost 3 bases, with 9 bases spanning the gap. CDR1 is LNHNV, CDR2 YYDKDF, per germline (reference sequence). Only in-frame clones appear in the TCRdb table, and some are missing; sequencing was by immunoSEQ multiplex PCR. The sample holds about 150,000 clones; 80% to 85% are singletons and the top ten take 5.2%.

The chain recombines TRBV15 with TRBJ2-7, with a weak D call TRBD2 (5 bases). Material for sequencing was PBMCs or T cells enriched from blood (not recorded which). This TCR was sampled from a man in his 70s who had been exposed to COVID-19. The chain's CDR3 is CATSRDRGGYEQYF. In DNA, the CDR3 is TGTGCCACCAGCAGAGATCGTGGAGGCTACGAGCAGTACTTC.